This T cell receptor (beta chain) was recorded in a study of T cell responses to AZD1222 COVID-19 vaccine. Study background: Second-dose intervals near 4 or 12 weeks were combined. Study outcomes and limitations: CD4 TCRs covered the whole spike, strongest at regions 160-218 and 743-854. When two AZD1222 doses had been given, Spike-specific TCR breadth and depth rose.

Here immunoSEQ multiplex PCR was the method, and the copy in TCRdb shows in-frame clones only, minus some. The data show 95,000 to 110,000 clones, around 91% seen once. The CDR3 is 14 amino acids. Germline trimming cut 4 bases from V and 8 bases from J; bases unmatched to any gene: 6. Germline V gene sequence: CDR1 SGHNT, CDR2 YYREEE (reference sequence). In the case of this clone: Its matching antigen is unknown.

The chain couples TRBV5-4 to TRBJ1-4, with 9 bases lining up with TRBD1. This clonotype was obtained from an adult in good health. The material sequenced was peripheral blood, taken on day 0 of AZD1222 vaccination. This CDR3 is CASSLGQGVEKLFF. The CDR3 DNA sequence: TGTGCCAGCAGCCTGGGACAGGGTGTCGAAAAACTGTTTTTT.